The following is a T cell receptor (beta chain) sequence with its context. The PCR had 60 Vbeta and 13 Jbeta primers. The table came from immunoSEQ multiplex PCR; TCRdb's copy has only in-frame clones and leaves some out. This table has more than 150,000 clones, 65% to 85% appearing once. This sample is part of a study of cytomegalovirus exposure and HLA in healthy donors. The CDR3 has 14 amino acids. Trimming took 5 bases from V and 4 from J; bases not matched to a gene: 7. CDR1 is LNHDA, CDR2 SQIVND, per germline (reference sequence). The specimen sequenced was PBMCs. V usage is TRBV19 and J usage is TRBJ1-2, with 7 bases that match TRBD1. The TCR comes from a man aged 50 or older in good health and CMV-seronegative. The CDR3 loop is CASSVQDRTYGYTF. The CDR3 DNA is TGTGCCAGTAGTGTCCAGGACAGGACCTATGGCTACACCTTC.